Described below is a single T cell receptor beta chain sequence and its context. The data were obtained in a study of shared clonotypes between healthy human individuals. Study-wide background: Sampling drew on donors who were a couple of women and a few men aged 18 to 49. A donor's plate count was three for CD4 naive and three for CD4 memory; CD8 naive had two and CD8 memory one.

Naive CD8 cells were CD45RO-negative, positively selected for CCR7, excluding terminally differentiated effector memory CD45RA+ cells. Germline trimming cut 5 bases from V and 6 bases from J; bases unmatched to any gene: 5. Germline lookup yields CDR1 LNHDA and CDR2 SQIVND (reference sequence). CDR3 length: 15 residues. Only in-frame clones appear in the TCRdb table, and some are missing; sequencing was by immunoSEQ multiplex PCR. This sample has under 1 million clones, with about 96% found just once. The chain uses TRBV19 and TRBJ2-1; 12 bases line up with TRBD2. This clonotype was obtained from a man younger than 40 in good health. The sequencing sample was made of naive CD8+ T cells sorted from blood. In nucleotides, the CDR3 is TGTGCCAGTAGTCTCTGGACTAGCGGGATCAATGAGCAGTTCTTC. Its protein product is CASSLWTSGINEQFF.